Detailed here is one T cell receptor (beta chain). Per the original methods: Nucleated cell number was recorded as an estimate derived from reference gene primer amplification. The assay was immunoSEQ multiplex PCR, and TCRdb's table has in-frame clones only and misses some. The V and J calls and clone size are taken from that table; D and trimming were inferred from the DNA. The sample yields over 250,000 clones, over 65% seen once. These data originate in a study of blood T cell repertoires in COVID-19. The wider study: Spain, Italy and the United States supplied samples that represented acute and convalescent COVID-19. Nucleic acid was either cDNA or gDNA, and it came from T cells, B-cell-depleted T cells, or PBMCs.

J was trimmed by 2 bases and V by 4 bases; bases with no gene match: 6. Germline V CDR1 and CDR2: SGHTS, YDEGEE. The CDR3 has 15 amino acids. The sequence was obtained from a woman older than 75 with acute or convalescent COVID-19. The V and J genes are TRBV5-8 and TRBJ2-7; 10 bases map to TRBD1. The specimen was peripheral blood. The CDR3 DNA follows: TGTGCCAGCAGCCACGGACAGGGGGGGACCTACGAGCAGTACTTC. Translation gives CASSHGQGGTYEQYF.